This T cell receptor (beta chain) stems from a study of blood T cells in healthy people across ages (dated by TCRdb to between 2015 and 2017). Background on the whole study: In model experiments, template switching captured about one uniquely barcoded TCR beta cDNA molecule for every two T cells. Donors were grouped into four age groups: young (average approximately 15 years), middle-aged (under 40), aged (62) and long-lived (less than 85). To track age-related changes in TCR beta repertoire diversity, the study relied on deep sequencing normalized with unique cDNA molecular identifiers. Using the same blood draw, the study looked at two additional independent replicas of 1 million unique cDNA reads for two donors, one aged 18 to 30 and the other aged 80 or older. To avoid experimental bias, donors of different ages were distributed randomly across sequencing lanes. What the research found in general, with its limitations: There was a strong correlation between observed TCR beta diversity and the percentage of naive T cells measured by flow cytometry. The CMV infection status of donors was not known, potentially confounding age-related changes in expanded clonotypes. Compared with the aged group, the long-lived group had more naive CD4+ T cells, fewer expanded clones and increased TCR diversity, suggesting age selection. As age increased, observed TCR beta diversity per million T cells dropped in a roughly linear way, and a significant reduction was already evident by age 40. Total diversity estimates from one million sequenced T cells were considered lower bounds and underestimates. Conclusive comparison of naive and antigen-experienced compartments was prevented by the profiling of bulk unsorted PBMCs.

Comment on this clonotype: This clone's antigen is unknown. The junction does not match germline at one end; this may be a read error.

Donors were under 40 systemically healthy Caucasian individuals from Russia aged roughly 6 to 100 years. Around 10 milliliters of peripheral blood were collected from each donor into EDTA-treated Vacutainer tubes. Ficoll-Paque density-gradient centrifugation was used to isolate PBMCs, with at least 6.5 million per sample. Trizol reagent was used to extract total RNA from PBMCs, with at least 6 micrograms per sample. For every donor, an aliquot of PBMCs went through flow cytometry to measure the percentages of naive CD45RAhigh/CD27high T cells. Reading the germline V gene (reference sequence) gives CDR1 MNHEY and CDR2 SMNVEV. The CDR3 contains 16 residues, cysteine and phenylalanine counted. Just the 48-base CDR3 DNA is kept, in frame starting at base 1. The method behind the library was 5' RACE. The reads were generated on an Illumina HiSeq 2500. A second roughly 7 to 11 cycle PCR used a sample-barcoded 5' primer and a J-beta primer mix. A template-switch 5' adaptor carrying 12 random nucleotides introduced a unique molecular identifier onto each TCR beta cDNA molecule. Each sample yielded at least 2.5 million CDR3-containing paired-end reads. First-strand cDNA was synthesized from all RNA with the Mint cDNA synthesis kit, primed by a TRBC-specific oligonucleotide. Following uracil-DNA glycosylase treatment, a first 18-cycle PCR with universal primers M1SS and BC2_uni_R was performed on all cDNA. For the original study's pipeline: For normalization, 1 million high-quality reads were randomly selected from each sample, with every read carrying a distinct molecular identifier. Instead of being binned into consensus sequences, reads with shared molecular identifiers were discarded. MiTCR, run with a Q25 quality threshold and the strictest error-elimination algorithm, handled CDR3 identification, clonotype clustering and error correction. Lower-bound total TCR beta diversity was estimated with a nonparametric unseen species model using Euler transformation. The raw public reads went through TCRdb reprocessing: fastp at Q25, MiXCR clone calling, in-frame beta chains kept. One record per CDR3 amino acid sequence lists the most common genes and DNA. These V and J calls rely on TCRdb rather than the paper's analysis. A total of about 1.7 million distinct CDR3 sequences appear in this sample, roughly 30% of them only once. In total, the top ten clones hold roughly 8% of the sample.

Sequenced input: blood. The clonotype was recovered from a woman aged 30 to 39 in good health. This chain is built from TRBV27 and TRBJ1-5; 7 bases in between match TRBD1. The CDR3 protein sequence reads: CASRPNRGWGNQLQHF. The bases are TGTGCCAGCAGACCGAACAGGGGATGGGGCAATCAGCTCCAGCATTTT.